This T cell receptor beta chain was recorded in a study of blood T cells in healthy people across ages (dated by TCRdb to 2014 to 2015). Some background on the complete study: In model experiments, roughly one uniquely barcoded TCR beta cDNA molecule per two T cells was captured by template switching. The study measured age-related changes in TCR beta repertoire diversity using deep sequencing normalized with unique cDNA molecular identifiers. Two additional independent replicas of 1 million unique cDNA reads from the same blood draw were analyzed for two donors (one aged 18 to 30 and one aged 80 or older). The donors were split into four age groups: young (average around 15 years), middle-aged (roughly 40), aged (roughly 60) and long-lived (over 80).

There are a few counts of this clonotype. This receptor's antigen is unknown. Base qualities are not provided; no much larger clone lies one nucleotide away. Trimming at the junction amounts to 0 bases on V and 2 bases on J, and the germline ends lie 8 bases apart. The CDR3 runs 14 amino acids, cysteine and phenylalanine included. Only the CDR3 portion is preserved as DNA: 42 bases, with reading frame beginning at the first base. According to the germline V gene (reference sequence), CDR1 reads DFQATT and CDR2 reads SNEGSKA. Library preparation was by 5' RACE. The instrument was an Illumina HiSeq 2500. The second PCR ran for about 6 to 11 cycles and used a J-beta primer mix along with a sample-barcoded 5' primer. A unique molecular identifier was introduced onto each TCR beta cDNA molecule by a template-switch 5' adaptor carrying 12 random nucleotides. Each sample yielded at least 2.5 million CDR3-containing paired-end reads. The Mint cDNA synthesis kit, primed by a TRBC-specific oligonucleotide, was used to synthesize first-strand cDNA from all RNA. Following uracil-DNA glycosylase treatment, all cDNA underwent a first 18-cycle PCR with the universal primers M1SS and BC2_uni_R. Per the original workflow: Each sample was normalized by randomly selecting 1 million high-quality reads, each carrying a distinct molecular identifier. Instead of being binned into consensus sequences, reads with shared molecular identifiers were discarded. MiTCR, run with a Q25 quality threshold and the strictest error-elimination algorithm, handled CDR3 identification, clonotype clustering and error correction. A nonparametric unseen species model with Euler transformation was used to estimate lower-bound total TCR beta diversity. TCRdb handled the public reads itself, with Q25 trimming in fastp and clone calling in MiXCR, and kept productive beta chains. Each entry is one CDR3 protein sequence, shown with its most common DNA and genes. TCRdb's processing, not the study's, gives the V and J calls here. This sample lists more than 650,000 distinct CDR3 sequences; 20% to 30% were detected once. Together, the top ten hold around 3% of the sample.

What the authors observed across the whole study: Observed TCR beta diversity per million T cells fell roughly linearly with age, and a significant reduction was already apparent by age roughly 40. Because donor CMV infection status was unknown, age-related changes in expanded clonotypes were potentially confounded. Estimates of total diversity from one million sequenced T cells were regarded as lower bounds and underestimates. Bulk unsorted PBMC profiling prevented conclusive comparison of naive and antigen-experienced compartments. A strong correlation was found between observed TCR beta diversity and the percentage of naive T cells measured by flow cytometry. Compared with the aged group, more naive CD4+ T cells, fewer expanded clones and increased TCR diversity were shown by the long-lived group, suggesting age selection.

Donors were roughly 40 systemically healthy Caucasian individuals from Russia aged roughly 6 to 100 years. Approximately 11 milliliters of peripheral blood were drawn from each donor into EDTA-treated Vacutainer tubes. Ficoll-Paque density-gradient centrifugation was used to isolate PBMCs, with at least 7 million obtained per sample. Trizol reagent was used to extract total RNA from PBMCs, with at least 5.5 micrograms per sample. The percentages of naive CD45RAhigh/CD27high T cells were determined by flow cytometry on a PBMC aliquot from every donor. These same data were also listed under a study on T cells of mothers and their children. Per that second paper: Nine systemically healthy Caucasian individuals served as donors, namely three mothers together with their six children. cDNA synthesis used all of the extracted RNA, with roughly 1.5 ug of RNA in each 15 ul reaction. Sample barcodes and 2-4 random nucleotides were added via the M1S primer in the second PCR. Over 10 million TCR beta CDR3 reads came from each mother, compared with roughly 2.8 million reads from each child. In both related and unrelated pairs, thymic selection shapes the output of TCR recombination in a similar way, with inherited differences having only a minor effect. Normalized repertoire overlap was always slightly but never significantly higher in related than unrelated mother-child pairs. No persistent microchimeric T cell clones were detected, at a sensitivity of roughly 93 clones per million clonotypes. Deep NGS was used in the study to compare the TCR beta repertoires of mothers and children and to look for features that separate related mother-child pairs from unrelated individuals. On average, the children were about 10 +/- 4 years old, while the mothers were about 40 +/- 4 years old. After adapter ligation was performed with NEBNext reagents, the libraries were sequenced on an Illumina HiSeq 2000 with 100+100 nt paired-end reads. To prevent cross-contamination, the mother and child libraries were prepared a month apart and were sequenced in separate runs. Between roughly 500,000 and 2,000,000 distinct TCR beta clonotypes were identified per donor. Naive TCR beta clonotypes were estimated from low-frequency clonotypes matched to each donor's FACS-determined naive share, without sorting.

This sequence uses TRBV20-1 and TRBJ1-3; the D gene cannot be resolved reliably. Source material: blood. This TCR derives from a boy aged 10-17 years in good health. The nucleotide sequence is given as TGCAGTGCTAGAGACCCAGGAGCTGGAAACACCATATATTTT. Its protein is CSARDPGAGNTIYF.